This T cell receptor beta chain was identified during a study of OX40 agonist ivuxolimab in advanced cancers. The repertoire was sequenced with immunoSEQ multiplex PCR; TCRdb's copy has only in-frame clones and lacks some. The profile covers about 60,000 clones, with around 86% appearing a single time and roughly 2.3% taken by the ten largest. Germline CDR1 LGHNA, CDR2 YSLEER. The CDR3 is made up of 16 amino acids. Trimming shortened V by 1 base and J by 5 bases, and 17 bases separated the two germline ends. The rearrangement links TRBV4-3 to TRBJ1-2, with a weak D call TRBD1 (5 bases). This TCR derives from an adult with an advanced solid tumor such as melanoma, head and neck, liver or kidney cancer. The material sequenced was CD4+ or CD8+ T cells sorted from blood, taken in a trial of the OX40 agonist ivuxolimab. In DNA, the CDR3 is TGCGCCAGCAGCCAAGTCATTCCACCTGGGGCTTATGGCTACACCTTC. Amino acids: CASSQVIPPGAYGYTF.